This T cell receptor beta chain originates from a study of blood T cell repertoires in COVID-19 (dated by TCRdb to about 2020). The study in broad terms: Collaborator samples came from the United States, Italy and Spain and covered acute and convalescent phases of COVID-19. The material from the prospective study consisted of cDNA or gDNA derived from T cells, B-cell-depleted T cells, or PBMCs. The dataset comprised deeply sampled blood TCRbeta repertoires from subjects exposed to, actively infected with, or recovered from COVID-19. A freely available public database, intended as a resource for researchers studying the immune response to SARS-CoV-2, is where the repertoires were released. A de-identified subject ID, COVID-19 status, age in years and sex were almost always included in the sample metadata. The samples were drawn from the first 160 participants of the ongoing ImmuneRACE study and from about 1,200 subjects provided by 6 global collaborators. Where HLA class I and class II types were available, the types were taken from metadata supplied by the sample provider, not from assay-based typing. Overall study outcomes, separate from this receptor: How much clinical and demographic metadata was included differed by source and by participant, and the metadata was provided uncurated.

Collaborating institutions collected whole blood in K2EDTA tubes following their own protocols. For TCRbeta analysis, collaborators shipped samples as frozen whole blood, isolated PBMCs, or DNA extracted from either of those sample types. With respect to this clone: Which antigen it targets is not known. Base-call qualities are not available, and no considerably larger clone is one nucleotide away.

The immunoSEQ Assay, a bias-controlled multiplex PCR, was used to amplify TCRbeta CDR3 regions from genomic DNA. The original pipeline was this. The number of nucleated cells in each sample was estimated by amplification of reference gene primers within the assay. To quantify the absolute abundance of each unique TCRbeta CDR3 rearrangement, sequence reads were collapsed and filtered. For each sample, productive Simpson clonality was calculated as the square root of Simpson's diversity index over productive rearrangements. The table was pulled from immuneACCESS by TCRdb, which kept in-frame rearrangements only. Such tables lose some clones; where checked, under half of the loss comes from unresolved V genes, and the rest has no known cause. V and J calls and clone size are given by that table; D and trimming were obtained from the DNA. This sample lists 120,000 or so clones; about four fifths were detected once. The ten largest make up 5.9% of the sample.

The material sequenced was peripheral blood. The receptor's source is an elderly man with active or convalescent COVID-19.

The DNA sequence is given as TGTGCCAGCAGCTTGGGCCAAGGGGGCGACACCGGGGAGCTGTTTTTT. This is translated as CASSLGQGGDTGELFF. The V and J genes are TRBV7-9 and TRBJ2-2, and 7 bases in between align with TRBD1. From a lookup of the germline V gene (reference sequence), CDR1 and CDR2 are SEHNR and FQNEAQ. Including the terminal cysteine and phenylalanine, the CDR3 comprises 16 residues. Only the CDR3 part of the read is kept: 48 bases, read in frame from the first base. V is pruned by 3 bases and J by 3 bases, leaving 7 bases of the junction without a gene match.